Reported below is one T cell receptor (beta chain). The antigen is undetermined. CDR1 and CDR2 (germline): GTSNPN, SVGIG (reference sequence). This CDR3 has 15 amino acids. Trimming pared 2 bases from V and 0 bases from J, leaving 8 bases between. This entry belongs to a study of siplizumab effects on memory and regulatory T cells. The study's findings and limits: Naive T cells seemed more diverse than memory cells; they also seemed major alloresponse contributors. Treatment with siplizumab left mappable alloreactive CD4+ clones averaging approximately 69% Treg-derived, compared with 25% to 30% in controls.

The assay was immunoSEQ multiplex PCR, and TCRdb's table has in-frame clones only and misses some. The data show approximately 92,000 clones, roughly 94% seen once. The TCR was taken from a human donor in good health. The sample was non-Treg CD4+ T cells sorted from blood. The rearrangement joins TRBV30 to TRBJ2-6; D uncertain. The CDR3 is CAWSHALSGANVLTF. CDR3 nucleotides: TGTGCCTGGAGTCATGCCCTCTCTGGGGCCAACGTCCTGACTTTC.